This entry is about one T cell receptor beta chain. As yet, its antigen is unknown. TCRdb analysed the 5' RACE reads with MiXCR anew, one entry per CDR3 protein. Of over 550,000 distinct CDR3 sequences listed, 7.1% are singletons. The sample belongs to a study of identical twins. Study observations and caveats: The models systematically underestimated how much out-of-frame TCR alpha was shared in monozygotic twins. With beta out-of-frame sequences, excess sharing by twins was weaker. For cord blood, abundant beta clonotypes had fewer insertions, unlike memory repertoires, which showed none.

V trimming: 0 bases; J trimming: 5 bases; junction bases outside the gene matches: 5. CDR1 and CDR2 from the germline V gene are ENHRY and SYGVKD. This CDR3 is built from 15 residues. These data are also associated with another study on yellow fever vaccine responses in identical twins. This second study notes: On the reported evidence, twins' vaccine T cell responses seemed partly convergent and partly personalized.

This clonotype was sampled from a woman between 18 and 30 years old in good health. The gene calls are TRBV10-3 and TRBJ1-2, with 8 bases fitting TRBD1. The sequenced sample consisted of PBMCs. CDR3 bases: TGTGCCATCAGTGAGTCCGAGGACAGGGTTTATGGCTACACCTTC. Protein sequence: CAISESEDRVYGYTF.